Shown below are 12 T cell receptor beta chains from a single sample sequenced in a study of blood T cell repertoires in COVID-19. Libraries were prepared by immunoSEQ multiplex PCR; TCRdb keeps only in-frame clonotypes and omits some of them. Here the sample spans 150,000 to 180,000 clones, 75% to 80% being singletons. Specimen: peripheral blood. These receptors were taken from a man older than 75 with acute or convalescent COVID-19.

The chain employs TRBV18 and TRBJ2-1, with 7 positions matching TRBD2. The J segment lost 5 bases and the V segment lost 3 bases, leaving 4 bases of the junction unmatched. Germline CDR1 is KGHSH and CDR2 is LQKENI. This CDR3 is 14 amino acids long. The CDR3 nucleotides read TGTGCCAGCTCACCCTCGGGGGGAAACAATGAGCAGTTCTTC. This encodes CASSPSGGNNEQFF. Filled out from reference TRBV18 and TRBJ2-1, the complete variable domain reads NAGVMQNPRHLVRRRGQEARLRCSPMKGHSHVYWYRQLPEEGLKFMVYLQKENIIDESGMPKERFSAEFPKEGPSILRIQQVVRGDSAAYFCASSPSGGNNEQFFGPGTRLTVL.

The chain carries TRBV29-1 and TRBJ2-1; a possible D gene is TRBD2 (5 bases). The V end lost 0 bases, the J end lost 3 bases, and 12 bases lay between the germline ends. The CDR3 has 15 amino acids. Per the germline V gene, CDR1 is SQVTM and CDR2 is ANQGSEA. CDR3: CSVEDVASSYNEQFF. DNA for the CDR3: TGCAGCGTTGAAGATGTGGCTAGCAGCTACAATGAGCAGTTCTTC.

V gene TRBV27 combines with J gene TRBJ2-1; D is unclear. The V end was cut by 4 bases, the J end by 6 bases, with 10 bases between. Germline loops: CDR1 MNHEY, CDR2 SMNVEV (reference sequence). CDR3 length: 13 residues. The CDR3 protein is CASSSFNSNEQFF. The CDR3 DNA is TGTGCCAGCAGTTCCTTCAATAGCAATGAGCAGTTCTTC.

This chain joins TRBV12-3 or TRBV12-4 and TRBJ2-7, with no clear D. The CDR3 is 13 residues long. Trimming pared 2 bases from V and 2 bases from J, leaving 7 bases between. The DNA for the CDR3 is TGTGCCAGCAGTTTAACTCGAACCTACGAGCAGTACGTC. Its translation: CASSLTRTYEQYV.

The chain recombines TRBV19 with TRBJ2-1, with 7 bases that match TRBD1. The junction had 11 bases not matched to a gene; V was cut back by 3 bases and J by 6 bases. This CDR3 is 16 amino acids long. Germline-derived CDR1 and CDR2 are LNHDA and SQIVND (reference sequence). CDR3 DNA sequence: TGTGCCAGTAGTATTCAGGCAGGGGGTACATCCAATGAGCAGTTCTTC. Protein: CASSIQAGGTSNEQFF.

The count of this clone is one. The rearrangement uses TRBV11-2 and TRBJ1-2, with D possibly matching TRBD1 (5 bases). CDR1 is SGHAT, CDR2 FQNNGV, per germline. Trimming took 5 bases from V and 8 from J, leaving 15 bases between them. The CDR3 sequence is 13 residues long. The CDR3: CASSAGQGSGYTF. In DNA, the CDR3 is TGTGCCAGCAGCGCGGGGCAGGGTTCAGGCTACACCTTC.

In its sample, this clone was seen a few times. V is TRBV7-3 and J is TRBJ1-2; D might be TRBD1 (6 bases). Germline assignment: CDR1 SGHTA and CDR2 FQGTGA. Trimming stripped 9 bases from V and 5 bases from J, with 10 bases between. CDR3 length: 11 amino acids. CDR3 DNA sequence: TGTGCCAGACAGGGACATTATGGCTACACCTTC. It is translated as CARQGHYGYTF.

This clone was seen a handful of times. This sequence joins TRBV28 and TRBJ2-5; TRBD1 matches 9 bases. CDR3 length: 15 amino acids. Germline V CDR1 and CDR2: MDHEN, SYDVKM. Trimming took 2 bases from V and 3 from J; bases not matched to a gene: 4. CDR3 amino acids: CASSLRQGGEETQYF. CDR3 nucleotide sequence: TGTGCCAGCAGTTTACGACAGGGGGGCGAAGAGACCCAGTACTTC.

The CDR3 region is CASSKDQVVQETQYF. The CDR3 bases are TGTGCCAGCAGCAAGGATCAGGTGGTACAAGAGACCCAGTACTTC. This chain uses TRBV7-2 with TRBJ2-5; D uncertain. The germline V gene has CDR1 SGHTA and CDR2 FQGNSA. This CDR3 is 15 amino acids long. V shed 5 bases and J shed 2 bases, with 15 bases lying between them.

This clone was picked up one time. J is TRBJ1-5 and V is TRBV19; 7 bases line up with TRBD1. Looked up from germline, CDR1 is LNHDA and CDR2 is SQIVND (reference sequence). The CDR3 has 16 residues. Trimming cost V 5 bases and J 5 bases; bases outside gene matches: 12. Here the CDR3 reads CASSPLGQGDDQPQHF. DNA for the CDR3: TGTGCCAGTAGTCCCTTGGGGCAGGGGGATGATCAGCCCCAGCATTTT.

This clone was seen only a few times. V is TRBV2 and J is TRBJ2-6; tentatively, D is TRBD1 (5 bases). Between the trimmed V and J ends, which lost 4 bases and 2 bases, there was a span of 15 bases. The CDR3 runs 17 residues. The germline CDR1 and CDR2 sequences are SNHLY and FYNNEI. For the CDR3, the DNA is TGTGCCAGCAGTGGGGGCTTGGGTGGAGCTGGGGCCAACGTCCTGACTTTC. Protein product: CASSGGLGGAGANVLTF.

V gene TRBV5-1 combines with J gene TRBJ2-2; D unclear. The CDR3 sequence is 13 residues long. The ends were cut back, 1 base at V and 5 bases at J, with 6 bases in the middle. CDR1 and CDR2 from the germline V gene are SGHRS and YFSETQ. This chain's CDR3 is CASSLSVTGELFF. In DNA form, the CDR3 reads TGCGCCAGCAGCTTGTCGGTAACCGGGGAGCTGTTTTTT.